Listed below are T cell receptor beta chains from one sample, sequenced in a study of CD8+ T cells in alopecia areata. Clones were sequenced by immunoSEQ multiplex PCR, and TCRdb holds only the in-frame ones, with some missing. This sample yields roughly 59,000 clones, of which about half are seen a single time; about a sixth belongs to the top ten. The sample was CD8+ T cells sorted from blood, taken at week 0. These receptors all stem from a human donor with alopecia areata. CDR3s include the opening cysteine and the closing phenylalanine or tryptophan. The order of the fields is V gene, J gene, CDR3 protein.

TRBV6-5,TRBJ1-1,CASTQRVEGTEAFF
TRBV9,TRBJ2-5,CASSVRRDRVQETQYF
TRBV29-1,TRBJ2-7,CSVDSGRSEQYF
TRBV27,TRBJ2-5,CASSPAAGRRETQYF
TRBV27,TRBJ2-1,CASSLRSGPYNEQFF
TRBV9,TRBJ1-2,CASSVEQATNYGYTF
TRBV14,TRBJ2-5,CASSQVVETQYF
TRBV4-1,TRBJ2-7,CASSPRVGGEQYF
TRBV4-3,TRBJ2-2,CASSPPSRLAGEGELFF
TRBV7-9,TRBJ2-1,CATTRGTEQFF
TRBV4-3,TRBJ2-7,CASSQVEAGEQYF
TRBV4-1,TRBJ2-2,CASRDSGSGTGELFF
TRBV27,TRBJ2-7,CASSSQGPTYEQYF
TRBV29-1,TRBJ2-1,CSVEEGTSGRGNEQFF
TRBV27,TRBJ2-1,CASVRGNEQFF
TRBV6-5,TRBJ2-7,CASTTSGRMNEQYF
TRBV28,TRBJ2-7,CASSPSLSGGYEQYF
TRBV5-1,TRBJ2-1,CASSLAGAPTEQFF
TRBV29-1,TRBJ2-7,CSAGGQEQYF
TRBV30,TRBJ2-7,CAWSGQGGREQYF
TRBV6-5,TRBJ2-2,CASSYDQDYTGELFF
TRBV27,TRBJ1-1,CASSLTLQGNTEAFF
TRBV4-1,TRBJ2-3,CASSQGARDTQYF
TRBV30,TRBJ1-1,CAWSTGMNTEAFF
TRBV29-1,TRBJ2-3,CSAWDRGHTQYF
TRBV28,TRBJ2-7,CASSLEHYEQYF
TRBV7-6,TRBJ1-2,CASSPLGYYGYTF
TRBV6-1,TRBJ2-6,CASKETLSGANVLTF
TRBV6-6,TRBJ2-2,CASSYLAGANTGELFF
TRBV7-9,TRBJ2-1,CASSSTRFHEQFF
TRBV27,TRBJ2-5,CASGVQGKETQYF
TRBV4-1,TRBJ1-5,CASSQNPQLNQPQHF
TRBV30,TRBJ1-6,CAWSGKMQGNYNSPLHF
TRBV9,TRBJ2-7,CASSVDLAGVEQYF
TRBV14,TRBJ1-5,CASSWGGRGNYQPQHF
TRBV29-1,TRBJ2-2,CSVQGRTGELFF
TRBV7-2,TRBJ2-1,CASGRFGESSYNEQFF
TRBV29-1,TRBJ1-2,CSVSGSTNYGYTF
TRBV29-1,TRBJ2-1,CSVLGVGGYNEQFF
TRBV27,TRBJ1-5,CASSLQVNQPQHF
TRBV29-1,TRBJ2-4,CSVYRRNIQYF
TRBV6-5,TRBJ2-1,CASSYPGPAGMNEQFF
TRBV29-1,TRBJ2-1,CSVDFRDRGLSSYNEQFF
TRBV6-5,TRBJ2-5,CASSRGLGEETQYF
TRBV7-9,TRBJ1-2,CASSLAQEYHGYTF
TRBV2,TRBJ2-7,CASKGLTSYEQYF
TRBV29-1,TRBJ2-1,CSVVGLAESSYNEQFF
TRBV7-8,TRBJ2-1,CASSGGSSYNEQFF
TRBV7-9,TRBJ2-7,CASSRDSDEQYF
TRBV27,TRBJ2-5,CASKSETQYF